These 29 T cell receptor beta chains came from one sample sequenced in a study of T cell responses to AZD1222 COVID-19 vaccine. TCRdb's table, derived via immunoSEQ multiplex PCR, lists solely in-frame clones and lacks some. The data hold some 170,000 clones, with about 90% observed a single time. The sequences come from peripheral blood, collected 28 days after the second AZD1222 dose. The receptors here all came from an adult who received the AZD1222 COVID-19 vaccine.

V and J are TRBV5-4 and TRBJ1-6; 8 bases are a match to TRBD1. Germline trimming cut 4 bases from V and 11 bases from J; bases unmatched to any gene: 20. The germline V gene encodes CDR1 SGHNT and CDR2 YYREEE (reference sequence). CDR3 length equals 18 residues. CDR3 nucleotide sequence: TGTGCCAGCAGCCCGGACCTCGGACAGGGAAGGGGCAGAACACCCCTCCACTTT. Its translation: CASSPDLGQGRGRTPLHF.

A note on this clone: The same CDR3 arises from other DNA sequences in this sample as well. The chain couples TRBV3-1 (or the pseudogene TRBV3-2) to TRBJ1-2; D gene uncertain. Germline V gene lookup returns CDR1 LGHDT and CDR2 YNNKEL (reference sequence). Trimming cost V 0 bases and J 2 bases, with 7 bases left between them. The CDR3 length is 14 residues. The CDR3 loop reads CASSQDRGNYGYTF. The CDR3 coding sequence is TGTGCCAGCAGCCAAGATCGAGGGAACTATGGCTACACCTTC.

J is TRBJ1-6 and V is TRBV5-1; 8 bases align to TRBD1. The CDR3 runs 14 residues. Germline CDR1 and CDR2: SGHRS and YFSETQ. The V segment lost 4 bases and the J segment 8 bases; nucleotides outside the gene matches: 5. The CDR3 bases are TGCGCCAGCAGCCCGGACAGGGTCGATTCACCCCTCCACTTT. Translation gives CASSPDRVDSPLHF.

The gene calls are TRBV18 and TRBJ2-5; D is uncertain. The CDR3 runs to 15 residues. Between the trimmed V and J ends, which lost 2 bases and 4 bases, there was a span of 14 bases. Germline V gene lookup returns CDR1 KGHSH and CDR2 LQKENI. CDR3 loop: CASSPNIRAGETQYF. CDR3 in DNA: TGTGCCAGCTCACCAAATATACGAGCTGGAGAGACCCAGTACTTC.

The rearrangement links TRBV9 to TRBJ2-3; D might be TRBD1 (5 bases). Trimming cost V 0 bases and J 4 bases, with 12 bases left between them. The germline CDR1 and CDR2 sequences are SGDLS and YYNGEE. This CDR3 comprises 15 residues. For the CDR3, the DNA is TGTGCCAGCAGCGTAGCTGGGGCAGGGCCAGATACGCAGTATTTT. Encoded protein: CASSVAGAGPDTQYF.

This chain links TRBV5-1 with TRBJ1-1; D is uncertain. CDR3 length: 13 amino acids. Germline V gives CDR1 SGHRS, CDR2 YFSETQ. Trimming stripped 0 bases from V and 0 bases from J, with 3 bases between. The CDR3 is CASSLDMNTEAFF. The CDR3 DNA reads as TGCGCCAGCAGCTTGGACATGAACACTGAAGCTTTCTTT.

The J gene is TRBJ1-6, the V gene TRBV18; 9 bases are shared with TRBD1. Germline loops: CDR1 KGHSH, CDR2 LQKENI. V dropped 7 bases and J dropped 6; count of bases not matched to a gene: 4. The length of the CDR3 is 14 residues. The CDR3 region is CASLRGQGNSPLHF. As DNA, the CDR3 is TGTGCCAGCTTACGGGGACAGGGTAATTCACCCCTCCACTTT. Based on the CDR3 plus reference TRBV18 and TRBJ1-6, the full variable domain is NAGVMQNPRHLVRRRGQEARLRCSPMKGHSHVYWYRQLPEEGLKFMVYLQKENIIDESGMPKERFSAEFPKEGPSILRIQQVVRGDSAAYFCASLRGQGNSPLHFGNGTRLTVT.

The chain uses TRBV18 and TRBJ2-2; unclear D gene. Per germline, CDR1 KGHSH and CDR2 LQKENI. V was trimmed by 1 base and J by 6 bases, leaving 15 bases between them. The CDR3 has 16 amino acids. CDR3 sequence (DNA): TGTGCCAGCTCACCACGAGAAATCGGGCCATCCGGGGAGCTGTTTTTT. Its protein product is CASSPREIGPSGELFF.

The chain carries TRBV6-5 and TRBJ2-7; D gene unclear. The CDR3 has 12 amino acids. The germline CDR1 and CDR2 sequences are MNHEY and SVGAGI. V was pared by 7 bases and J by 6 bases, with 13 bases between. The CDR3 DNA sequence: TGTGCCAGCACCTCCACAAGGTTCGAGCAGTACTTC. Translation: CASTSTRFEQYF.

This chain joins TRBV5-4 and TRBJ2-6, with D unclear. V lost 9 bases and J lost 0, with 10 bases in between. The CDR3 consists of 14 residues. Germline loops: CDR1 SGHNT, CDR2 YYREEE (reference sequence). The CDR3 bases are TGTGCCATCTCCATAAGCTCTGGGGCCAACGTCCTGACTTTC. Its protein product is CAISISSGANVLTF.

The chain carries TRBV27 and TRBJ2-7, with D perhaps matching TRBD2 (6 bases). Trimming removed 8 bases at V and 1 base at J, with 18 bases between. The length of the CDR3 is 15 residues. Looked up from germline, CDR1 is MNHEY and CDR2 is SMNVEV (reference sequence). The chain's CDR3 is CASGGWLTRSYEQYF. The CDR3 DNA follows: TGTGCCAGCGGAGGGTGGCTGACGAGATCCTACGAGCAGTACTTC.

Here the CDR3 DNA reads TGTGCCAGCAGCATAGGGATCAGGGAGGGCCAGCCCCAGCATTTT. Its protein product is CASSIGIREGQPQHF. V is TRBV7-2 and J is TRBJ1-5; D is perhaps TRBD1 (5 bases). CDR1 and CDR2 from the germline V gene are SGHTA and FQGNSA. The CDR3 runs to 15 residues. With 5 bases removed from V and 7 bases from J, the gap between germline ends came to 18 bases.

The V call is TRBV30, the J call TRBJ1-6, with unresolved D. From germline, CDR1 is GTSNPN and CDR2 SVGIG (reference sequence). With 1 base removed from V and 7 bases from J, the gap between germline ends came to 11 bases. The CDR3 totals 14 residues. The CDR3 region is CAWSARVVNSPLHF. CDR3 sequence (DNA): TGTGCCTGGAGTGCACGGGTGGTGAATTCACCCCTCCACTTT.

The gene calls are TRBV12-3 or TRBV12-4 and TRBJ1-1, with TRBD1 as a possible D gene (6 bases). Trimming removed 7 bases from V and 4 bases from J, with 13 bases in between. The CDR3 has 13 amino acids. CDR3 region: CASKNRVATEAFF. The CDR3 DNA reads TGTGCCAGCAAAAACAGGGTGGCCACTGAAGCTTTCTTT.

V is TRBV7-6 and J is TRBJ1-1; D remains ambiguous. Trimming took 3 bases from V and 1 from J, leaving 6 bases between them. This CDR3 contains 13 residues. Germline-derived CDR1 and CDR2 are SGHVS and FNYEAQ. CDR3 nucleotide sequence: TGTGCCAGCAGCTTGGCCGCGAACACTGAAGCTTTCTTT. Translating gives CASSLAANTEAFF.

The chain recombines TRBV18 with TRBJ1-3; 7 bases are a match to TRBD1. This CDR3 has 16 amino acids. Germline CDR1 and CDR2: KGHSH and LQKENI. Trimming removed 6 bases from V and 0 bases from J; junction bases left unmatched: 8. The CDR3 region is CASSRTGGFSGNTIYF. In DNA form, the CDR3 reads TGTGCCAGCTCGCGGACAGGTGGATTCTCTGGAAACACCATATATTTT.

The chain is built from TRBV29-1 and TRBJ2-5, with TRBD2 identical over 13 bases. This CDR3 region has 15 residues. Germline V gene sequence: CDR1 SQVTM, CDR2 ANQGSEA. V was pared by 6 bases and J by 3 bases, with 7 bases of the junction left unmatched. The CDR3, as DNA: TGCAGCGTCGGAAGACTAGCGGGGGGAAAAGAGACCCAGTACTTC. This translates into CSVGRLAGGKETQYF.

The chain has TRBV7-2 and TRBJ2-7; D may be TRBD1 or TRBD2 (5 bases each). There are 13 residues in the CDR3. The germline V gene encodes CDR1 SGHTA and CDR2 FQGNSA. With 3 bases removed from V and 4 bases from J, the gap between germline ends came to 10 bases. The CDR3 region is CASSFGTDYEQYF. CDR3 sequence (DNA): TGTGCCAGCAGCTTCGGGACGGATTACGAGCAGTACTTC.

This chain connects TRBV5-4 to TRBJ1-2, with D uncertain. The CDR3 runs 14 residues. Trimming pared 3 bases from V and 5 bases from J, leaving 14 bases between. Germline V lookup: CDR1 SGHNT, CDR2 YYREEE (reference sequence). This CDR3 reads CASSSRTLGYGYTF. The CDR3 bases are TGTGCCAGCAGCTCTAGGACTCTTGGGTATGGCTACACCTTC. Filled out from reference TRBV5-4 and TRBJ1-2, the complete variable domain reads ETGVTQSPTHLIKTRGQQVTLRCSSQSGHNTVSWYQQALGQGPQFIFQYYREEENGRGNFPPRFSGLQFPNYSSELNVNALELDDSALYLCASSSRTLGYGYTFGSGTRLTVV.

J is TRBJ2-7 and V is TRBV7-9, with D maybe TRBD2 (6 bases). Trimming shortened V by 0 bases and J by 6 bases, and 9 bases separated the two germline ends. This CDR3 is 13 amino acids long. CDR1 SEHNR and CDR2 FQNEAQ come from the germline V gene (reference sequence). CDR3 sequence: CASSLAGGSEQYF. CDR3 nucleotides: TGTGCCAGCAGCTTAGCCGGGGGAAGCGAGCAGTACTTC.

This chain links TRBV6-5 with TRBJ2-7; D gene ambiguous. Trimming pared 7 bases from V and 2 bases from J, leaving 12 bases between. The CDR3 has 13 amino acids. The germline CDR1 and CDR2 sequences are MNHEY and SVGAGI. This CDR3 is CASTPGGTYEQYF. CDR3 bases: TGTGCCAGCACCCCGGGCGGAACCTACGAGCAGTACTTC.

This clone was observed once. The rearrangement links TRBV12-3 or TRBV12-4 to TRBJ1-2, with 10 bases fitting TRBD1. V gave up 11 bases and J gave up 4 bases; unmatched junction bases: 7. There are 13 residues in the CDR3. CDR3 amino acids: CALRDRGTYGYTF. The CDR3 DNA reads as TGTGCCCTCCGGGACAGGGGAACCTATGGCTACACCTTC.

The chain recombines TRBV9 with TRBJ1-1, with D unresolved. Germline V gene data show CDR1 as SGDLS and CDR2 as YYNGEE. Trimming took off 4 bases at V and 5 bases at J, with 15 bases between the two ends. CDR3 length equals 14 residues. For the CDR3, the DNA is TGTGCCAGCAGCAGCCACCTGGGCATGACTGAAGCTTTCTTT. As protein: CASSSHLGMTEAFF.

The CDR3 region has the DNA TGTGCCATCAGCGCCAAAATCCGGGACAGCTCTTACGGCTACACCTTC. Translated: CAISAKIRDSSYGYTF. The chain employs TRBV10-3 and TRBJ1-2; 7 nucleotides line up with TRBD1. The J segment lost 8 bases and the V segment lost 6 bases, leaving 18 bases of the junction unmatched. The CDR3 runs to 16 residues. Germline CDR1 ENHRY, CDR2 SYGVKD.

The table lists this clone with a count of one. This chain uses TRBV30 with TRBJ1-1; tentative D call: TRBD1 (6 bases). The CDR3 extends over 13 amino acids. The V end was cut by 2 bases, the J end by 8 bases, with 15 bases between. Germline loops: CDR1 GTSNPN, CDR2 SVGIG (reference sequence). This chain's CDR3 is CAWSLQGSPEAFF. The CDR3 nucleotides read TGTGCCTGGAGTCTTCAGGGGTCCCCCGAAGCTTTCTTT. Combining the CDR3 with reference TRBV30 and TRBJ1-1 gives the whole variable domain SQTIHQWPATLVQPVGSPLSLECTVEGTSNPNLYWYRQAAGRGLQLLFYSVGIGQISSEVPQNLSASRPQDRQFILSSKKLLLSDSGFYLCAWSLQGSPEAFFGQGTRLTVV.

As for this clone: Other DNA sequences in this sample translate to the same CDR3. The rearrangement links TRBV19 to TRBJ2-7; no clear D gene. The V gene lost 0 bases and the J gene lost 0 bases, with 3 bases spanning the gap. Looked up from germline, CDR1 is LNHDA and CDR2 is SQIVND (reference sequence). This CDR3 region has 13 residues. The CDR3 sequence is CASSIDSSYEQYF. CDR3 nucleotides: TGTGCCAGTAGTATAGACAGCTCCTACGAGCAGTACTTC.

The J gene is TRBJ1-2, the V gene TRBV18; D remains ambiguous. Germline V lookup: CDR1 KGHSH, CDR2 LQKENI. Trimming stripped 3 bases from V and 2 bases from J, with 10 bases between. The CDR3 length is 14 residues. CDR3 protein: CASSPGEENYGYTF. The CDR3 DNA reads TGTGCCAGCTCACCGGGTGAGGAGAACTATGGCTACACCTTC.

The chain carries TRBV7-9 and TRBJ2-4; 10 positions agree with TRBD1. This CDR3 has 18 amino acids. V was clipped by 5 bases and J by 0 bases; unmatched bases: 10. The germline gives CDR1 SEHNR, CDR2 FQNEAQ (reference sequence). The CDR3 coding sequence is TGTGCCAGCAGCCCGACAGGGGGCGCAATAGGAGCCAAAAACATTCAGTACTTC. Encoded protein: CASSPTGGAIGAKNIQYF.

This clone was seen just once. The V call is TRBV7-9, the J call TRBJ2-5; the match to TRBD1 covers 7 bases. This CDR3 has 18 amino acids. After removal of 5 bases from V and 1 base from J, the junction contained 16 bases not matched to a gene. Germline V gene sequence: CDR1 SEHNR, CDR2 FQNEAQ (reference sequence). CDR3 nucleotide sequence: TGTGCCAGCAGCCGGCTCGCTGGGACAGCAAACCTCCAAGAGACCCAGTACTTC. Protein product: CASSRLAGTANLQETQYF.